This is a list of T cell receptor beta chains from one sample in a study of shared clonotypes between healthy human individuals. Produced via immunoSEQ multiplex PCR; TCRdb's table is partial and in-frame only. The sample consists of 1.5 million to 2.5 million clones, just under 95% of them appearing once. The sample was naive CD8+ T cells sorted from blood. These receptors were obtained from a man aged 18 to 35 in good health. Both conserved end residues are part of each CDR3. A D gene is named only where the DNA matches it firmly. A clone size is listed for some rows: how often the clone was seen (once, few, many), or a class if it is expanded.

abundance	v_gene	d_gene	j_gene	CDR3aa	CDR3nt
NA	TRBV5-6	TRBD2	TRBJ2-1	CASSATSGGPTNEQFF	TGTGCCAGCAGCGCGACTAGCGGGGGGCCTACAAATGAGCAGTTCTTC
once	TRBV7-9	NA	TRBJ2-7	CASSLAAGGGYEQYF	TGTGCCAGCAGCTTAGCAGCGGGTGGGGGCTACGAGCAGTACTTC
NA	TRBV15	NA	TRBJ2-3	CATSREGQSTDTQYF	TGTGCCACCAGCAGAGAAGGGCAGAGCACAGATACGCAGTATTTT
NA	TRBV2	NA	TRBJ1-2	CASSEGGLNYGYTF	TGTGCCAGCAGTGAAGGTGGTCTTAACTATGGCTACACCTTC
NA	TRBV9	NA	TRBJ2-1	CASSVASNEQFF	TGTGCCAGCAGCGTAGCCTCGAATGAGCAGTTCTTC
NA	TRBV6-5	TRBD1	TRBJ1-1	CASGDRGSGTEAFF	TGTGCCAGCGGTGACAGGGGTTCGGGCACTGAAGCTTTCTTT
NA	TRBV5-6	NA	TRBJ2-6	CASKVSGFANVLTF	TGTGCCAGCAAGGTGTCGGGGTTTGCCAACGTCCTGACTTTC
NA	TRBV7-6	TRBD1	TRBJ2-7	CASSPGTGGSYEQYF	TGTGCCAGCAGCCCCGGGACAGGGGGATCCTACGAGCAGTACTTC
NA	TRBV5-4	NA	TRBJ2-5	CASSLEGTQYF	TGTGCCAGCAGCTTGGAGGGGACCCAGTACTTC
NA	TRBV28	TRBD1	TRBJ1-1	CASLVGTGLNTEAFF	TGTGCCAGCCTGGTGGGGACAGGGCTGAACACTGAAGCTTTCTTT
NA	TRBV4-3	TRBD1	TRBJ2-7	CASSQGQGTYEQYF	TGCGCCAGCAGCCAAGGACAGGGAACTTACGAGCAGTACTTC
NA	TRBV9	NA	TRBJ2-3	CASGEGAPRDTQYF	TGTGCCTCAGGGGAGGGGGCGCCGAGAGATACGCAGTATTTT
NA	TRBV19	NA	TRBJ2-7	CASSMGRTYEQYF	TGTGCCAGTAGTATGGGCAGGACCTACGAGCAGTACTTC
NA	TRBV6-5	NA	TRBJ1-2	CASSYSGADGYTF	TGTGCCAGCAGTTACTCCGGAGCCGATGGCTACACCTTC
NA	TRBV13	NA	TRBJ1-5	CASSLSTDSNQPQHF	TGTGCCAGCAGCTTATCCACCGATAGCAATCAGCCCCAGCATTTT
NA	TRBV10-3	NA	TRBJ2-5	CAISEPSGVGEETQYF	TGTGCCATCAGTGAACCTTCAGGGGTTGGGGAAGAGACCCAGTACTTC
once	TRBV4-1	TRBD1	TRBJ2-2	CASRLQGASNTGELFF	TGCGCCAGCAGACTCCAGGGGGCCTCAAACACCGGGGAGCTGTTTTTT
NA	TRBV13	NA	TRBJ1-1	CASSPGTLTEAFF	TGTGCCAGCAGCCCCGGGACGCTCACTGAAGCTTTCTTT
NA	TRBV19	TRBD2	TRBJ2-3	CASSRGAGALTDTQYF	TGTGCCAGTAGTAGGGGAGCGGGAGCCCTCACAGATACGCAGTATTTT
few	TRBV28	TRBD1	TRBJ1-2	CASSSEDRVNYGYTF	TGTGCCAGCAGTTCGGAGGACAGGGTTAACTATGGCTACACCTTC
NA	TRBV7-9	TRBD2	TRBJ2-1	CASSPNLAGGGNEQFF	TGTGCCAGCAGCCCAAATCTAGCGGGAGGGGGCAATGAGCAGTTCTTC
NA	TRBV5-6	NA	TRBJ2-7	CASSAPSYEQYF	TGTGCCAGCAGCGCTCCTTCCTACGAGCAGTACTTC
NA	TRBV9	TRBD2	TRBJ2-1	CASSISGNSYNEQFF	TGTGCCAGCAGCATTAGCGGGAACTCCTACAATGAGCAGTTCTTC
NA	TRBV6-1	NA	TRBJ2-1	CASSEGSGTLYNEQFF	TGTGCCAGCAGTGAAGGATCCGGGACCTTGTACAATGAGCAGTTCTTC
NA	TRBV5-4	NA	TRBJ2-2	CASSSEDGELFF	TGTGCCAGCAGCTCAGAGGACGGGGAGCTGTTTTTT
NA	TRBV7-9	NA	TRBJ2-7	CASSHDSYEQYF	TGTGCCAGCAGTCACGACTCCTACGAGCAGTACTTC
once	TRBV7-2	NA	TRBJ2-5	CASSQDWRPQETQYF	TGCGCCAGCAGCCAAGACTGGCGGCCCCAAGAGACCCAGTACTTC
once	TRBV19	NA	TRBJ2-7	CASSVFGESYEQYF	TGTGCCAGTAGTGTCTTTGGAGAATCCTACGAGCAGTACTTC
NA	TRBV10-3	NA	TRBJ1-4	CAISESMGEKLFF	TGTGCCATCAGTGAGTCGATGGGAGAAAAACTGTTTTTT
once	TRBV6-1	NA	TRBJ1-6	CASSEEPSSYNSPLHF	TGTGCCAGCAGTGAAGAACCGAGCTCCTATAATTCACCCCTCCACTTT
NA	TRBV13	TRBD1	TRBJ1-1	CASSPRTGKEPEAFF	TGTGCCAGCAGCCCCCGGACAGGGAAGGAACCTGAAGCTTTCTTT
NA	TRBV11-2	TRBD2	TRBJ2-7	CASSGRTSGSIYEQYF	TGTGCCAGCAGCGGCCGGACTAGCGGGAGTATTTACGAGCAGTACTTC
NA	TRBV28	NA	TRBJ2-5	CASSAGALYQETQYF	TGTGCCAGCTCTGCAGGGGCCTTGTACCAAGAGACCCAGTACTTC
NA	TRBV10-3	NA	TRBJ2-3	CAISEIGISTDTQYF	TGTGCCATCAGTGAGATCGGCATAAGCACAGATACGCAGTATTTT